This T cell receptor (beta chain) was captured in a study of blood T cells in healthy people across ages. Study information: Template switching caught about one barcoded beta molecule for each two T cells.

The germline V gene encodes CDR1 DFQATT and CDR2 SNEGSKA (reference sequence). The trim removed 1 base at V and 8 bases at J, leaving 5 bases unmatched. This CDR3 region has 15 residues. A J-beta primer mix and a sample-barcoded 5' primer were used in a second PCR of about 7 to 12 cycles. Each of the samples gave a minimum of 2.5 million paired-end reads that contained CDR3. TCRdb recomputed calls from the 5' RACE reads with MiXCR, one row per CDR3 protein. The sample comprises roughly 1,300,000 distinct CDR3 sequences, 59% of which are singletons, and roughly 6.3% rests with the top ten. This chain connects TRBV20-1 to TRBJ2-1; 13 nucleotides match TRBD2. The material sequenced was blood. The clonotype comes from a man between 18 and 35 years old in good health. CDR3: CSARVTSGGAHEQFF. CDR3 DNA: TGCAGTGCTAGAGTAACTAGCGGGGGGGCCCATGAGCAGTTCTTC.